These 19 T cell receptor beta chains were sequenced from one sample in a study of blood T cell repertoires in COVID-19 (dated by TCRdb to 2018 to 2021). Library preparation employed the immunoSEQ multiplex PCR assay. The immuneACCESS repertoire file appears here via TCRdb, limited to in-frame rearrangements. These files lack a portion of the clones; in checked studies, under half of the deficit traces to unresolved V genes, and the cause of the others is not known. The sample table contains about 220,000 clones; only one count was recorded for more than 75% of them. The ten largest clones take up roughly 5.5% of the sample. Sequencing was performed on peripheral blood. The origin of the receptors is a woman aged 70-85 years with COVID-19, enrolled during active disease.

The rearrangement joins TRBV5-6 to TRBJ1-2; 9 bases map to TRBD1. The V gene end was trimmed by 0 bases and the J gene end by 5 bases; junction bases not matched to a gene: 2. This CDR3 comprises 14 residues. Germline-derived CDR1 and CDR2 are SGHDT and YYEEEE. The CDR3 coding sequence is TGTGCCAGCAGCTTGGTAGGGACAGGGTATGGCTACACCTTC. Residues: CASSLVGTGYGYTF.

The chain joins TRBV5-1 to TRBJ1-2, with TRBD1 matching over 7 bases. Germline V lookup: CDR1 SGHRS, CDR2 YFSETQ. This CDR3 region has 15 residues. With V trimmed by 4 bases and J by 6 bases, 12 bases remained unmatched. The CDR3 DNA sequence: TGCGCCAGCAGCACGACAGGGTCTGGGGTGGATGGCTACACCTTC. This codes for CASSTTGSGVDGYTF.

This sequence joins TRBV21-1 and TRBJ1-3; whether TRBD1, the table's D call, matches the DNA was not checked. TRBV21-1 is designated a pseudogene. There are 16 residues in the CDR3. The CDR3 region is CASSMDSLFSGNTIYF. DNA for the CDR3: TGTGCCAGCAGCATGGACAGTCTTTTCTCTGGAAACACCATATATTTT.

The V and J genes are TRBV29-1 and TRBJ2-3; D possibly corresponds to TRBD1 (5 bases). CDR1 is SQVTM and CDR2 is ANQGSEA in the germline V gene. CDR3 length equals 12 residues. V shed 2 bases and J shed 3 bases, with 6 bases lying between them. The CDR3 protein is CSVERGTDTQYF. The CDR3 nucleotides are TGCAGCGTTGAAAGGGGAACAGATACGCAGTATTTT.

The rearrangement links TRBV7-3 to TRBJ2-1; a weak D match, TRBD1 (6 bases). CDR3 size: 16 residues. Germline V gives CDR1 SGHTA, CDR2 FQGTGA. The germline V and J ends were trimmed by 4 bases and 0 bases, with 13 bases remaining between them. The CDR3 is CASSYRAGSSYNEQFF. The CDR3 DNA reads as TGTGCCAGCAGCTACAGGGCTGGAAGCTCCTACAATGAGCAGTTCTTC.

The CDR3 spells CASSPYRQGTEAFF. The CDR3 region has the DNA TGTGCCAGCAGTCCCTACCGTCAGGGCACTGAAGCTTTCTTT. The chain carries TRBV28 and TRBJ1-1, with D possibly being TRBD1 (5 bases). Per germline, CDR1 MDHEN and CDR2 SYDVKM. V was shortened by 5 bases and J by 4 bases, with 14 bases between the two germline ends. The CDR3 runs to 14 residues.

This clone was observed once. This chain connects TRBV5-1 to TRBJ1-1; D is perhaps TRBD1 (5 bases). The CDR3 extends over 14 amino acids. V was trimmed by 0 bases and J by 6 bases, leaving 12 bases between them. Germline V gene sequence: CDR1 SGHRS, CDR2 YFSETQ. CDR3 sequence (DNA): TGCGCCAGCAGCTTGGAGGCAGGGAGGGCTGAAGCTTTCTTT. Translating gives CASSLEAGRAEAFF.

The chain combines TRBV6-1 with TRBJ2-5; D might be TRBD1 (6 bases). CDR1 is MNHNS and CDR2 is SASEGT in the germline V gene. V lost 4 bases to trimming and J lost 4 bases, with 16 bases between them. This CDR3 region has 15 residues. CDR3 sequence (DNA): TGTGCCAGCAGTGGAGCAAGCAGGGGTATAGAGACCCAGTACTTC. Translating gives CASSGASRGIETQYF.

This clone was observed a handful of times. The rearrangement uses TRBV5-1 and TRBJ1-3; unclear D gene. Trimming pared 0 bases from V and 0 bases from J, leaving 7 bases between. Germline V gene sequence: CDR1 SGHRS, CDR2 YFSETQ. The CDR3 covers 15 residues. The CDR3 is CASSLEPSSGNTIYF. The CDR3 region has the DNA TGCGCCAGCAGCTTGGAGCCGAGCTCTGGAAACACCATATATTTT.

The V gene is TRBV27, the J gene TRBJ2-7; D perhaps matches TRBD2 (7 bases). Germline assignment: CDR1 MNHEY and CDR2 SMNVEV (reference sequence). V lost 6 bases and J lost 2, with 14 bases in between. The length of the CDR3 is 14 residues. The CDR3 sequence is CASRALGGAYEQYF. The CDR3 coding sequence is TGTGCCAGCAGGGCCTTAGGGGGGGCCTACGAGCAGTACTTC.

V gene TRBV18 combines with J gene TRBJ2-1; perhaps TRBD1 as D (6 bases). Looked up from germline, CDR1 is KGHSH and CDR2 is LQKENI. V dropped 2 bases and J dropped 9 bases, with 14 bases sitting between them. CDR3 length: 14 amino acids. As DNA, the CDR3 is TGTGCCAGCTCACCAAATTCAGGGGTGAGTGAGCAGTTCTTC. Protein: CASSPNSGVSEQFF. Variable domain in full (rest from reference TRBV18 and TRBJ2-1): NAGVMQNPRHLVRRRGQEARLRCSPMKGHSHVYWYRQLPEEGLKFMVYLQKENIIDESGMPKERFSAEFPKEGPSILRIQQVVRGDSAAYFCASSPNSGVSEQFFGPGTRLTVL.

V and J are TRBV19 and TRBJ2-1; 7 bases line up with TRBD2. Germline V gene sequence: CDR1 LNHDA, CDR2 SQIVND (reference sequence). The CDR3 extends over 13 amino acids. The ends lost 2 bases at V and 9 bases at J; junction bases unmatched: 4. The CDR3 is CASSIISGGEQFF. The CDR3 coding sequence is TGTGCCAGTAGTATAATCTCGGGAGGTGAGCAGTTCTTC.

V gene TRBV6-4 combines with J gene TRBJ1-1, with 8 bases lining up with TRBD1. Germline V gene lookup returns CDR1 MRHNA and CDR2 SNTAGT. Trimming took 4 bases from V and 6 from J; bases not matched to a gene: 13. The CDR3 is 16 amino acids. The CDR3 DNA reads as TGTGCCAGCAGTGTCGACCCTGGAGGGGGACAGGCTGAAGCTTTCTTT. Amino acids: CASSVDPGGGQAEAFF.

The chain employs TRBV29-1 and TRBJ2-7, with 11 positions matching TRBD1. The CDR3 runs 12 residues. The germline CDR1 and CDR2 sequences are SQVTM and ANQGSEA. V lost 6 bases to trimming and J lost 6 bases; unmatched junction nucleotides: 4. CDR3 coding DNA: TGCAGCGTGGGACAGGGGGTAGTCGAGCAGTACTTC. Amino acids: CSVGQGVVEQYF.

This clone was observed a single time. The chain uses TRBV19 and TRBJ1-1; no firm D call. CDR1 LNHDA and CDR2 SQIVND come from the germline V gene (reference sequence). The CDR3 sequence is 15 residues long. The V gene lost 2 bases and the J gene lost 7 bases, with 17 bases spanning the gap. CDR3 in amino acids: CASSIIDRPASEAFF. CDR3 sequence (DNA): TGTGCCAGTAGTATAATCGATCGACCAGCGAGTGAAGCTTTCTTT.

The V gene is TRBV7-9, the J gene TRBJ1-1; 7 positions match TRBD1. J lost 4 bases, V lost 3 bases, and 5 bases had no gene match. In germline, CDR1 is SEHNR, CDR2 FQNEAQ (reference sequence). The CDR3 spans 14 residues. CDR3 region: CASSFRQGITEAFF. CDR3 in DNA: TGTGCCAGCAGCTTTAGACAGGGTATCACTGAAGCTTTCTTT.

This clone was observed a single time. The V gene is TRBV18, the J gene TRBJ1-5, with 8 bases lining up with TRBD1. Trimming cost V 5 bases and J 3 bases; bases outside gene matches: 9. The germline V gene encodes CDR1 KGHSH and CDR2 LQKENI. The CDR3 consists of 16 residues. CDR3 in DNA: TGTGCCAGCTCATACGGGACAGGAGACCTCAATCAGCCCCAGCATTTT. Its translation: CASSYGTGDLNQPQHF.

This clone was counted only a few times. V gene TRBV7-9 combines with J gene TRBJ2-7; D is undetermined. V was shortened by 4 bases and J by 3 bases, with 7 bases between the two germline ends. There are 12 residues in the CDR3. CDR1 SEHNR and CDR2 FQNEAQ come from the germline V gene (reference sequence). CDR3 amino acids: CASSSRLYEQYF. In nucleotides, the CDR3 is TGTGCCAGCAGCTCCAGGCTCTACGAGCAGTACTTC.

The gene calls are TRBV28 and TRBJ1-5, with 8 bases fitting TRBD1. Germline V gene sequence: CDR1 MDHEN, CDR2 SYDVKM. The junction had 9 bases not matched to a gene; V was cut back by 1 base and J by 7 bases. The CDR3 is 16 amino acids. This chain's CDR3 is CASSLYSDRVEQPQHF. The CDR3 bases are TGTGCCAGCAGTTTATACTCGGACAGGGTGGAGCAGCCCCAGCATTTT.